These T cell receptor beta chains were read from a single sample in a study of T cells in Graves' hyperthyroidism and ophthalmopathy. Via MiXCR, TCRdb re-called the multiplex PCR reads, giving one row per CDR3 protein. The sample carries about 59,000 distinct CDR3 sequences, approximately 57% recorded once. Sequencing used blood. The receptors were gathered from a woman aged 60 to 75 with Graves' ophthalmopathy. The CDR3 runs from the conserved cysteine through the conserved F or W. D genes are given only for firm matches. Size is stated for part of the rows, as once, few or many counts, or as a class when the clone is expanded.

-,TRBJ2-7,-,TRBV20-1,CGARANLYGQYF,TGCGGTGCTAGAGCTAACCTCTACGGGCAGTACTTC
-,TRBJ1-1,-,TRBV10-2,CASSVRIAGQNTEAFF,TGCGCCAGCAGTGTACGTATAGCGGGGCAGAACACTGAAGCTTTCTTT
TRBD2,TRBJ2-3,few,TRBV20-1,CSARDSVAGDTQYF,TGCAGTGCTAGAGATTCGGTAGCGGGGGATACGCAGTATTTT
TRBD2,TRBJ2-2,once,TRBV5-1,CASSLETSFNTGELFF,TGCGCCAGCAGCTTAGAGACTAGCTTCAACACCGGGGAGCTGTTTTTT
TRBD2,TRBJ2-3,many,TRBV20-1,CSSTSGGHTDTQYF,TGCAGTTCTACTAGCGGGGGGCACACAGATACGCAGTATTTT
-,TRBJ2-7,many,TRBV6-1,CASSEAQGGSYEQYF,TGTGCCAGCAGTGAAGCACAGGGGGGGTCCTACGAGCAGTACTTC
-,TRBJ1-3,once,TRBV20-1,CSARELGSYGNTIYF,TGCAGTGCTAGAGAGTTGGGGTCCTATGGAAACACCATATATTTT
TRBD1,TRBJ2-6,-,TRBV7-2,CASSFTGAGANVLTF,TGTGCCAGCAGCTTCACAGGGGCTGGGGCCAACGTCCTGACTTTC
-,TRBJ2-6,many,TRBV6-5,CASSYSGIGANVLTF,TGTGCCAGCAGTTACTCGGGGATAGGGGCCAACGTCCTGACTTTC
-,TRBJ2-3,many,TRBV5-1,CASSFGAAGTDTQYF,TGCGCCAGCAGCTTTGGGGCCGCAGGGACAGATACGCAGTATTTT
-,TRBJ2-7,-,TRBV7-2,CASSGQGREGSYEQYF,TGTGCCAGCAGTGGGCAGGGTCGGGAAGGCTCCTACGAGCAGTACTTC